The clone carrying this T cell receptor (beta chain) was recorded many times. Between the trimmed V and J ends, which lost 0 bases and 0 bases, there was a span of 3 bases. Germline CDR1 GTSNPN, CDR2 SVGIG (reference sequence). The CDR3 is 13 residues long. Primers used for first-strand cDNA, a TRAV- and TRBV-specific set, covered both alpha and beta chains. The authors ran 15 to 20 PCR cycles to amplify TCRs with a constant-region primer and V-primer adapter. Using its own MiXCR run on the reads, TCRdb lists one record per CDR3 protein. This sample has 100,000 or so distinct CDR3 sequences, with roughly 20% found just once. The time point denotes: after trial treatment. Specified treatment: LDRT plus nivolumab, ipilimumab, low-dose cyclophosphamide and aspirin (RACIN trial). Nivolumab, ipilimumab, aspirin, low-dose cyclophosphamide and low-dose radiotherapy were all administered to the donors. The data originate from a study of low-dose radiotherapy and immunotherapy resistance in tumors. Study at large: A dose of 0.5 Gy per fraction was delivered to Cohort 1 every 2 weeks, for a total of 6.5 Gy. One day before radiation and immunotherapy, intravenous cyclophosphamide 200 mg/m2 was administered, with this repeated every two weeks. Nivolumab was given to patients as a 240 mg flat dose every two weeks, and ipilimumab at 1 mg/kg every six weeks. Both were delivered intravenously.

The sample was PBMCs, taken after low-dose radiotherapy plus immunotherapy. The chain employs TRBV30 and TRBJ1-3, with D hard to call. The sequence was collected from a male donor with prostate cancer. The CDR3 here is CAWSVVSGNTIYF. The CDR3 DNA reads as TGTGCCTGGAGTGTCGTCTCTGGAAACACCATATATTTT.